Listed below are T cell receptor beta chains from one sample, sequenced in a study of OX40 agonist ivuxolimab in advanced cancers. Clones were sequenced by immunoSEQ multiplex PCR, and TCRdb holds only the in-frame ones, with some missing. The sample consists of about 81,000 clones, roughly four fifths of them appearing once. The sample was CD4+ or CD8+ T cells sorted from blood, taken in a trial of the OX40 agonist ivuxolimab. These receptors all stem from an adult with an advanced solid tumor such as melanoma, head and neck, liver or kidney cancer. The CDR3 runs from the conserved cysteine through the conserved F or W. D genes are given only for firm matches. Part of the rows lack a size; the others show once, few, many or a class for expanded clones.

-	TRBV14	TRBJ2-1	-	TGTGCCAGCAGCACGACAGCGACCTACAATGAGCAGTTCTTC	CASSTTATYNEQFF
-	TRBV10-3	TRBJ1-5	-	TGTGCCATCAGTGAGGTTGGGGGTGGTCAGCCCCAGCATTTT	CAISEVGGGQPQHF
-	TRBV28	TRBJ2-5	TRBD1	TGTGCCAGCAGTTTATTTCGGGACAGGGAGGAAGAGACCCAGTACTTC	CASSLFRDREEETQYF
-	TRBV4-2	TRBJ2-7	-	TGTGCCAGCAGCTATTATCAGGGTAGGGAGCAGTACTTC	CASSYYQGREQYF
-	TRBV7-6	TRBJ2-7	TRBD1	TGTGCCAGCAGCCCCCAGCGGCAGGGGGCTTATGAGCAGTACTTC	CASSPQRQGAYEQYF
-	TRBV19	TRBJ2-2	TRBD1	TGTGCCAGCCGGACAGGGGGCCGGTCCGGGGAGCTGTTTTTT	CASRTGGRSGELFF
-	TRBV9	TRBJ1-2	-	TGTGCCAGCAGCGTAAATACAGGGTATGGCTACACCTTC	CASSVNTGYGYTF
-	TRBV7-9	TRBJ2-5	-	TGTGCCAGCAGCCTCAACCCGGAGACCCAGTACTTC	CASSLNPETQYF
-	TRBV10-1	TRBJ2-1	-	TGCGCCAGCAGTGGTAACGGGACTCCTATTTTAAGCTCCTACAATGAGCAGTTCTTC	CASSGNGTPILSSYNEQFF
once	TRBV20-1	TRBJ1-1	-	TGCAGTGCTATTGAGGACACTGAAGCTTTCTTT	CSAIEDTEAFF
-	TRBV28	TRBJ2-1	-	TGTGCCAGCAGCGTCGGGACTTTAAGATCCTACAATGAGCAGTTCTTC	CASSVGTLRSYNEQFF
-	TRBV4-2	TRBJ1-5	-	TGTGCCAGCAGCCAGGGCGGGGCAGACTATAATCAGCCCCAGCATTTT	CASSQGGADYNQPQHF
-	TRBV15	TRBJ1-5	-	TGTGCCACCAGCCCCCGGGGGCCGCGGCCCCAGCATTTT	CATSPRGPRPQHF
-	TRBV5-4	TRBJ1-2	-	TGTGCCAGCAGCTTGATCACGGGGGTTCGGGGATATGGCTACACCTTC	CASSLITGVRGYGYTF
-	TRBV10-3	TRBJ2-3	-	TGTGCCATCAGTGGGGACGGGCGCACAGATACGCAGTATTTT	CAISGDGRTDTQYF
-	TRBV5-1	TRBJ2-7	TRBD1	TGCGCCAGCAGCCTACCGTCAGGGGGCAGGGAGCAGTACTTC	CASSLPSGGREQYF
-	TRBV5-1	TRBJ1-1	-	TGCGCCAGCAGCTTAACAGGGACCAAGCACACTGAAGCTTTCTTT	CASSLTGTKHTEAFF
-	TRBV2	TRBJ1-2	-	TGTGCCAGCAGTGTCGTGGGCTACACCTTC	CASSVVGYTF
-	TRBV7-9	TRBJ1-2	TRBD1	TGTGCCAGCAGCTTAGAGTCCGGGACAGGCCCCTATGGCTACACCTTC	CASSLESGTGPYGYTF
once	TRBV9	TRBJ2-7	TRBD1	TGTGCCAGCAGCCCCCAGGGGGCCTACGAGCAGTACTTC	CASSPQGAYEQYF
-	TRBV5-1	TRBJ2-3	TRBD1	TGCGCCAGCAGCTTTCAGGGGGATGGAGATACGCAGTATTTT	CASSFQGDGDTQYF
-	TRBV2	TRBJ2-3	-	TGTGCCAGCAGTGAAGACACAGATACGCAGTATTTT	CASSEDTDTQYF
-	TRBV7-6	TRBJ1-4	TRBD1	TGTGCCAGCAGCCAGACCACAGGGGCCACTAATGAAAAACTGTTTTTT	CASSQTTGATNEKLFF
few	TRBV30	TRBJ2-7	-	TGTGCCTGGAGTCTGGACGGGCCCTACGAGCAGTACTTC	CAWSLDGPYEQYF
-	TRBV28	TRBJ2-3	-	TGTGCCAGCAGTTTCGGGGCTCCATCAAGCACAGATACGCAGTATTTT	CASSFGAPSSTDTQYF